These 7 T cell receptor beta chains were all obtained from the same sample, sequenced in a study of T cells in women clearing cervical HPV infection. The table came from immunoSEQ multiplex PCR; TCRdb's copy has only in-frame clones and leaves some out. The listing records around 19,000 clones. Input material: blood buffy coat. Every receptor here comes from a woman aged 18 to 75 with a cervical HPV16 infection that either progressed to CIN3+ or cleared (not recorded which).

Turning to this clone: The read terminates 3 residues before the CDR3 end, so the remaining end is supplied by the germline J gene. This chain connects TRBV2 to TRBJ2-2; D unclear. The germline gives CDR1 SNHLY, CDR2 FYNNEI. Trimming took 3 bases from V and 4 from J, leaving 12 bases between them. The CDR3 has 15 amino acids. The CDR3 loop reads CASSDLGRVTGELFF. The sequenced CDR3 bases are TGTGCCAGCAGTGATTTAGGAAGGGTCACCGGGGAG.

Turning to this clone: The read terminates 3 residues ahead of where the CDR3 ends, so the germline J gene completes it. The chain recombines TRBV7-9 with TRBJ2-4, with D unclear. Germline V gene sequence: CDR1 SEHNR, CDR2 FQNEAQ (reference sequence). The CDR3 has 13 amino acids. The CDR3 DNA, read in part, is TGTGCCAGCAATGATACACCTCCACACCGT. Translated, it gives CASNDTPPHR. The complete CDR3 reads CASNDTPPHRQYF.

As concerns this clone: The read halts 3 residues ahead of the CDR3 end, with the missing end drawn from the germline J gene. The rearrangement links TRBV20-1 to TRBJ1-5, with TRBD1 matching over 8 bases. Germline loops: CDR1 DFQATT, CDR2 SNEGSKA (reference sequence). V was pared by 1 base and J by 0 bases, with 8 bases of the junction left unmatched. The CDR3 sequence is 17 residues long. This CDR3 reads CSARAGRTGPSNQPQHF. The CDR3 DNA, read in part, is TGCAGTGCTAGAGCCGGCCGGACAGGGCCTAGCAATCAGCCC.

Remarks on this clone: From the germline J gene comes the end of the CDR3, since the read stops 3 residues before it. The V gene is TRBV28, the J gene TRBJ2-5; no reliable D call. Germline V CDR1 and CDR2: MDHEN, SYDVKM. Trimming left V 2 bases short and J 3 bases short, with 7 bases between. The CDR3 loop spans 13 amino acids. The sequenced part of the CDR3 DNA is TGTGCCAGCAGTTTACTAGTCGAAGAGACC. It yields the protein CASSLLVEET. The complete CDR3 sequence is CASSLLVEETQYF.

CDR3 loop: CSVLTGGATDTQYF. The part of the CDR3 DNA that was read is TGCAGCGTCCTGACAGGGGGCGCGACAGATACG. This chain links TRBV29-1 with TRBJ2-3; TRBD1 matches 10 bases. The read ends 3 residues shy of where the CDR3 ends; the end is completed using the germline J gene. Germline trimming cut 6 bases from V and 3 bases from J; bases unmatched to any gene: 6. Per the germline V gene, CDR1 is SQVTM and CDR2 is ANQGSEA. The CDR3 runs to 14 residues.

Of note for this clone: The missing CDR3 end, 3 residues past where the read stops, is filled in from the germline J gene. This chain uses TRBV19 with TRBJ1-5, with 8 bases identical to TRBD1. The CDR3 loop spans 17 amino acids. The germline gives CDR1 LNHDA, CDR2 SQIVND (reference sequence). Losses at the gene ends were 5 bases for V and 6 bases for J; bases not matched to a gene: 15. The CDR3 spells CASSPRTGKSSSQPQHF. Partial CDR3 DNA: TGTGCCAGTAGTCCGCGGACAGGGAAGTCGTCAAGTCAGCCC.

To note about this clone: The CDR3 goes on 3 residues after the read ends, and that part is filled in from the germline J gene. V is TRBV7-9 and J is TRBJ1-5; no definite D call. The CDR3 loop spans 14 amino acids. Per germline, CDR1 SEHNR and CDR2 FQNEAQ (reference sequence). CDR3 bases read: TGTGCCAGCAGCTTAGACACCGCCCCAGATCCC. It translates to CASSLDTAPDP. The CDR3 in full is CASSLDTAPDPQHF. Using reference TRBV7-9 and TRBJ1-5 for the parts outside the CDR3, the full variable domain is DTGVSQNPRHKITKRGQNVTFRCDPISEHNRLYWYRQTLGQGPEFLTYFQNEAQLEKSRLLSDRFSAERPKGSFSTLEIQRTEQGDSAMYLCASSLDTAPDPQHFGDGTRLSIL.